The clone carrying this TCR beta chain has just one count. The sample originates from a study of control samples from healthy donors and cancer patients. The repertoire was sequenced with immunoSEQ multiplex PCR; TCRdb's copy has only in-frame clones and lacks some. The sample includes approximately 80,000 clones, 91% seen only once; the top ten take about 15%. V was pared by 3 bases and J by 1 base, with 3 bases of the junction left unmatched. This CDR3 region has 14 residues. CDR1 GTSNPN and CDR2 SVGIG come from the germline V gene (reference sequence). The sample consisted of blood. The chain combines TRBV30 with TRBJ2-4; TRBD1 matches 7 bases. This TCR came from a young man in good health. CDR3 region: CAWSLTGAKNIQYF. The CDR3 DNA sequence: TGTGCCTGGAGCCTGACAGGGGCCAAAAACATTCAGTACTTC.